This T cell receptor beta chain was captured by sequencing in a study of patients and donors after allogeneic stem cell transplantation. TCRdb redid the calling of the RT-PCR reads with MiXCR, one entry per CDR3 protein. The sample lists some 87,000 distinct CDR3 sequences, roughly 48% seen once, with 61% in the top ten. V dropped 0 bases and J dropped 6 bases, with 23 bases sitting between them. The CDR3 extends over 17 amino acids. Germline V lookup: CDR1 SQVTM, CDR2 ANQGSEA. This clonotype was recorded a few times. This sequence was found in a human donor who was either an allogeneic HSCT recipient or a stem cell or donor lymphocyte infusion donor (not recorded which). It is not recorded whose cells these are; they may come from a transplant donor. Sequencing used blood, either unsorted or a sorted T cell fraction (not recorded which). The chain has TRBV29-1 and TRBJ1-1; D gene unclear. In nucleotides, the CDR3 is TGCAGCGTTGAAGATCGCCTGGGGATGAGGCCTCGGGCTGAAGCTTTCTTT. It encodes CSVEDRLGMRPRAEAFF.